The 16 T cell receptor beta chains given below trace back to one sample, sequenced in a study of T cell responses to AZD1222 COVID-19 vaccine. Measured with immunoSEQ multiplex PCR; TCRdb has only the in-frame clones, and not every one. The sample carries more than 150,000 clones, around 90% recorded once. This specimen consisted of peripheral blood, obtained on day 0 of AZD1222 vaccination. Receptors originate from an adult in good health.

Details on this clone: This sample also contains other DNA sequences that code for the same CDR3. This sequence joins TRBV3-1 (or the pseudogene TRBV3-2) and TRBJ1-5, with TRBD1 as a possible D gene (5 bases). There are 13 residues in the CDR3. CDR1 and CDR2 (germline): LGHDT, YNNKEL (reference sequence). Trimming took 6 bases from V and 0 from J, leaving 6 bases between them. The CDR3 DNA reads as TGTGCCAGCAGTCAGGGTAGCAATCAGCCCCAGCATTTT. Amino acid sequence: CASSQGSNQPQHF.

The V and J genes are TRBV5-4 and TRBJ1-2, with D maybe TRBD1 (5 bases). This CDR3 is 15 amino acids long. The V gene lost 4 bases and the J gene lost 2 bases, with 15 bases spanning the gap. Germline V gives CDR1 SGHNT, CDR2 YYREEE (reference sequence). In DNA form, the CDR3 reads TGTGCCAGCAGCCCGCAGGGTTGGGACAACTATGGCTACACCTTC. This gives the protein CASSPQGWDNYGYTF.

The rearrangement uses TRBV25-1 and TRBJ1-2; 8 bases map to TRBD1. Germline lookup yields CDR1 MGHDK and CDR2 SYGVNS. The V gene end was trimmed by 4 bases and the J gene end by 1 base; junction bases not matched to a gene: 5. The CDR3 is 15 amino acids. The CDR3, as DNA: TGTGCCAGCAGTGCAGACAGGGGACTTAACTATGGCTACACCTTC. Its protein is CASSADRGLNYGYTF.

This chain uses TRBV6-1 with TRBJ2-3; maybe TRBD1 (6 bases). Trimming cost V 4 bases and J 3 bases, with 20 bases left between them. This CDR3 comprises 17 residues. Germline CDR1 reads MNHNS; CDR2 reads SASEGT. The chain's CDR3 is CASSGGRSSGATDTQYF. The CDR3 nucleotides are TGTGCCAGCAGTGGGGGCCGGAGTTCAGGGGCAACAGATACGCAGTATTTT.

CDR3 region: CASSVDRTGREKLFF. The CDR3 DNA reads TGTGCCAGCAGCGTAGATCGCACAGGGAGGGAAAAACTGTTTTTT. The genes are TRBV9 and TRBJ1-4; possible D gene TRBD1, 6 bases. This CDR3 region has 15 residues. CDR1 and CDR2 from the germline V gene are SGDLS and YYNGEE. Trimming shortened V by 0 bases and J by 8 bases, and 14 bases separated the two germline ends. The full variable domain, in which reference TRBV9 and TRBJ1-4 provide the parts outside the CDR3, is DSGVTQTPKHLITATGQRVTLRCSPRSGDLSVYWYQQSLDQGLQFLIQYYNGEERAKGNILERFSAQQFPDLHSELNLSSLELGDSALYFCASSVDRTGREKLFFGSGTQLSVL.

This clone was picked up one time. The chain recombines TRBV5-1 with TRBJ1-6; no definite D call. Trimming took 0 bases from V and 8 from J, leaving 6 bases between them. Germline V gene lookup returns CDR1 SGHRS and CDR2 YFSETQ. The CDR3 runs 13 residues. Here the CDR3 reads CASSLERDSPLHF. In DNA, the CDR3 is TGCGCCAGCAGCTTGGAGAGGGATTCACCCCTCCACTTT.

The J gene is TRBJ2-2, the V gene TRBV19, with D perhaps TRBD1 or TRBD2 (5 bases each). This CDR3 has 13 residues. V was shortened by 8 bases and J by 1 base, with 8 bases between the two germline ends. Germline values: CDR1 LNHDA, CDR2 SQIVND (reference sequence). CDR3 protein: CASGGQNTGELFF. Here the CDR3 DNA reads TGTGCCAGTGGAGGACAGAACACCGGGGAGCTGTTTTTT.

This chain links TRBV25-1 with TRBJ1-6; TRBD1 might be the D (5 bases). Per germline, CDR1 MGHDK and CDR2 SYGVNS. This CDR3 is 15 amino acids long. Trimming pared 0 bases from V and 8 bases from J, leaving 11 bases between. The CDR3 coding sequence is TGTGCCAGCAGTGAATATACCCAGGGTTATTCACCCCTCCACTTT. Encoded protein: CASSEYTQGYSPLHF.

This chain links TRBV10-3 with TRBJ1-5; tentative D call: TRBD1 (5 bases). Germline-derived CDR1 and CDR2 are ENHRY and SYGVKD. CDR3 size: 13 residues. Deletions cut 6 bases from V and 4 bases from J, with 10 bases between. The CDR3 nucleotides are TGTGCCATCAGGGGGGGAGGTAATCAGCCCCAGCATTTT. Encoded protein: CAIRGGGNQPQHF.

This chain uses TRBV11-3 with TRBJ2-1; D uncertain. Germline-derived CDR1 and CDR2 are SGHNT and YENEEA. V lost 1 base and J lost 3, with 4 bases in between. The CDR3 totals 13 residues. The CDR3 region is CASSLGYYNEQFF. The DNA of the CDR3 is TGTGCCAGCAGCTTAGGATACTACAATGAGCAGTTCTTC.

This chain links TRBV30 with TRBJ1-1; D not certain. The V and J ends lost 2 bases and 0 bases respectively, with 4 bases between them. The CDR3 totals 12 residues. Per the germline V gene, CDR1 is GTSNPN and CDR2 is SVGIG (reference sequence). The CDR3 region is CAWSTLNTEAFF. The CDR3 DNA sequence: TGTGCCTGGAGTACCCTGAACACTGAAGCTTTCTTT.

The chain is built from TRBV29-1 and TRBJ2-1; 9 bases line up with TRBD2. Germline V gene lookup returns CDR1 SQVTM and CDR2 ANQGSEA. Losses at the gene ends were 6 bases for V and 0 bases for J; bases not matched to a gene: 15. The length of the CDR3 is 18 residues. The CDR3 DNA reads as TGCAGCGTGGTTGGTCTAGCGGGGACACTCTTCTCCTACAATGAGCAGTTCTTC. Residues: CSVVGLAGTLFSYNEQFF.

The rearrangement uses TRBV5-1 and TRBJ2-2; 10 nucleotides line up with TRBD2. V trimming: 0 bases; J trimming: 2 bases; junction bases outside the gene matches: 4. CDR1 is SGHRS, CDR2 YFSETQ, per germline. This CDR3 contains 17 residues. In DNA, the CDR3 is TGCGCCAGCAGCTTGGAAGCGGGGGGGCTTAACACCGGGGAGCTGTTTTTT. Amino acids: CASSLEAGGLNTGELFF.

This sequence joins TRBV3-1 (or the pseudogene TRBV3-2) and TRBJ2-7, with D unclear. Deletions cut 4 bases from V and 2 bases from J, with 6 bases between. Germline values: CDR1 LGHDT, CDR2 YNNKEL (reference sequence). There are 12 residues in the CDR3. The CDR3 DNA is TGTGCCAGCAGCCGAGTGGCCTACGAGCAGTACTTC. Translated, it gives CASSRVAYEQYF.

This clone was counted many times. The genes are TRBV18 and TRBJ1-1, with D possibly matching TRBD1 (5 bases). Germline V gene data show CDR1 as KGHSH and CDR2 as LQKENI. This CDR3 contains 13 residues. The V end lost 3 bases, the J end lost 9 bases, and 14 bases lay between the germline ends. The CDR3 is CASSPSGQGQAFF. In DNA form, the CDR3 reads TGTGCCAGCTCACCTTCCGGGCAGGGCCAAGCTTTCTTT.

With respect to this clone: A junction end diverges from the germline sequence, so it may reflect a read error. V is TRBV27 and J is TRBJ1-5; unclear D gene. CDR1 is MNHEY, CDR2 SMNVEV, per germline (reference sequence). This CDR3 spans 13 amino acids. The CDR3 bases are TGTGCCAGCAGTTTCAGGCGGGCTCAGACCCAGCATTTT. This translates into CASSFRRAQTQHF.